This T cell receptor (beta chain) was obtained from a study of T cell responses to AZD1222 COVID-19 vaccine (dated by TCRdb to the early 2020s). Regarding the complete study: AZD1222 recipients with second doses at about 4 weeks or about 12 weeks were pooled, because spike-specific TCR depth and breadth did not differ between schedules. A total of 233 trial participants underwent TCR sequencing, of whom about 200 had received two doses of AZD1222 and 26 had received two doses of the MenACWY control vaccine. Enrollment into the trials was organized by age into subgroups of 18-55, 56-69 and 70-plus years, and those subgroups contained roughly 150, 30 and 60 TCR-sequenced participants, respectively.

General study outcomes and caveats: Because no day 14 peak-response samples were available, the repertoires could be characterized only after the peak T cell response. Conclusions about previously exposed vaccinees are limited because only six or seven AZD1222 recipients were SARS-CoV-2 seropositive at baseline. After two AZD1222 doses, spike-specific TCR breadth and depth were significantly higher than at day 0 and than in MenACWY recipients. The 56-69-year group was small, and its depth increase did not reach significance, likely because of low power. Participants were mostly white British, with more females than males. The authors suggested clonal diversity may have been underestimated. Reportedly, close to half of the unique spike-specific TCRs recognized epitopes lying outside the regions that are mutated in the B.1.351 and B.1.1.7 variants. Vaccine-associated CD4 TCRs spanned the whole spike protein, with dominant responses in regions 160-218 and 743-854.

The intended sense of this specimen's time point label: baseline before first vaccination. Samples from vaccinated people were obtained from the UK trials COV001 and COV002, which included a single-blind randomized controlled phase 2/3 trial of AZD1222 (ChAdOx1 nCoV-19) in healthy adults. For TCRbeta chain sequencing, PBMC samples from trial participants were taken at day 0 and at day 28 after the second dose. The CDR3 regions of human TCRbeta chains were analyzed by immunosequencing. The published analysis was carried out like this. TCRs in the repertoires were compared against a reference library of SARS-CoV-2-specific TCRs that had been generated with the MIRA antigen-specificity platform. Breadth was defined as the fraction of unique TCRs that were SARS-CoV-2-associated. Depth was defined as the fraction of total T cells that were SARS-CoV-2-associated. Using the MIRA data, every spike-specific TCR was mapped to the spike region that the TCR reacted to and assigned to either a CD4 or a CD8 class. Log10-transformed breadth and depth values were compared by one-way ANOVA with Sidak's multiple comparisons tests. This is the immuneACCESS table as TCRdb keeps it, with only in-frame sequences that have V and J called. A part of the clones is gone; compared with another copy, unresolved V genes explain less than half, and the rest is unexplained. V, J and clone size reflect that table, while D and trimming were determined from the DNA. The sample has 150,000 to 180,000 clones on record, around 90% of them singletons. Approximately 20% of the sample is in the top ten clones.

About this clone: Its antigen is currently not known. No base quality values were provided; no much bigger clone lies one nucleotide off.

The TCR originated in an adult in good health. The sequencing used peripheral blood, collected on day 0 of AZD1222 vaccination.

CDR3 region: CASTDPGTEAFF. The DNA sequence is TGTGCCAGCACCGACCCAGGGACTGAAGCTTTCTTT. The rearrangement combines TRBV6-5 with TRBJ1-1, and TRBD1 may be the D gene, going by 5 matching bases. Reading the germline V gene gives CDR1 MNHEY and CDR2 SVGAGI. V is reduced by 7 bases and J by 5 bases, leaving a spacing of 11 bases between them. Inclusive of the bounding cysteine and phenylalanine, the CDR3 is 12 residues long. Only the CDR3 DNA stays, 36 bases, in frame from base 1.